Listed here are 27 T cell receptor beta chains from one sample, sequenced in a study of blood T cells in healthy people across ages. The second PCR ran roughly 6 to 11 cycles with a sample-barcoded 5' primer and J-beta primers. In TCRdb, the 5' RACE reads were re-called with MiXCR into one record per CDR3 protein. The sample has 600,000 to 850,000 distinct CDR3 sequences, approximately 25% seen once; the top ten hold under 9.5%. The data also belong to a second study, concerning T cells of mothers and their children.

Sequencing input: blood. The source of these receptors is a boy younger than 18 in good health.

V gene TRBV13 combines with J gene TRBJ1-2; D remains unclear. Germline lookup yields CDR1 PRHDT and CDR2 FYEKMQ (reference sequence). V was cut by 3 bases and J by 8 bases, with 10 bases left in between. CDR3 length equals 12 residues. CDR3 sequence (DNA): TGTGCCAGCAGCTTGGCCCCTGAGGGCTACACCTTC. As protein: CASSLAPEGYTF.

This clonotype was seen a handful of times. In DNA form, the CDR3 reads TGTGCCAGTAGTACCTGGGACAGGACTGAAAAACTGTTTTTT. Translating gives CASSTWDRTEKLFF. The V gene is TRBV19, the J gene TRBJ1-4; 8 bases line up with TRBD1. Losses at the gene ends were 4 bases for V and 7 bases for J; bases not matched to a gene: 5. The CDR3 runs 14 residues. Germline V lookup: CDR1 LNHDA, CDR2 SQIVND (reference sequence).

The rearrangement joins TRBV12-3 or TRBV12-4 to TRBJ2-7; possibly TRBD1 for D (5 bases). This CDR3 has 13 amino acids. V dropped 3 bases and J dropped 8 bases, with 14 bases sitting between them. The CDR3 sequence is CASSLAQWGQQYF. The CDR3 DNA sequence: TGTGCCAGCAGTTTGGCCCAATGGGGCCAGCAGTACTTC.

This rearrangement joins TRBV9 to TRBJ2-3; the match to TRBD2 covers 8 bases. CDR3 length equals 16 residues. The J segment lost 2 bases and the V segment lost 3 bases, leaving 8 bases of the junction unmatched. The germline V gene has CDR1 SGDLS and CDR2 YYNGEE. The CDR3 region has the DNA TGTGCCAGCAGCGAGCCAGCGGGAGTCCTCACAGATACGCAGTATTTT. Its protein product is CASSEPAGVLTDTQYF. The complete variable domain, with remaining parts taken from reference TRBV9 and TRBJ2-3, reads DSGVTQTPKHLITATGQRVTLRCSPRSGDLSVYWYQQSLDQGLQFLIQYYNGEERAKGNILERFSAQQFPDLHSELNLSSLELGDSALYFCASSEPAGVLTDTQYFGPGTRLTVL.

This clonotype turned up a few times. The rearrangement uses TRBV11-2 and TRBJ2-5; tentative D call: TRBD2 (5 bases). V was cut by 0 bases and J by 5 bases, with 13 bases left in between. Germline V lookup: CDR1 SGHAT, CDR2 FQNNGV. The CDR3 extends over 15 amino acids. CDR3 loop: CASSLEFGERETQYF. The CDR3 DNA reads as TGTGCCAGCAGCTTAGAGTTCGGGGAGCGCGAGACCCAGTACTTC.

The chain is built from TRBV11-2 and TRBJ1-4; D is perhaps TRBD1 (5 bases). This CDR3 is 15 amino acids long. Germline V gene lookup returns CDR1 SGHAT and CDR2 FQNNGV. Trimming removed 2 bases at V and 4 bases at J, with 11 bases between. CDR3 nucleotides: TGTGCCAGCAGCTTATCGTTACAGGTTAATGAAAAACTGTTTTTT. It translates to CASSLSLQVNEKLFF.

The genes are TRBV7-2 and TRBJ2-2; 7 positions match TRBD1. There are 16 residues in the CDR3. J was trimmed by 2 bases and V by 5 bases; bases with no gene match: 8. Germline lookup yields CDR1 SGHTA and CDR2 FQGNSA. The CDR3 coding sequence is TGTGCCAGCAGCCCCTATGAAGGGGGCAACACCGGGGAGCTGTTTTTT. It codes for CASSPYEGGNTGELFF.

In its sample, this clonotype was seen a few times. This rearrangement joins TRBV20-1 to TRBJ2-5, with D perhaps matching TRBD1 (5 bases). Deletions cut 4 bases from V and 5 bases from J, with 17 bases between. This CDR3 spans 14 amino acids. Germline CDR1 DFQATT, CDR2 SNEGSKA (reference sequence). CDR3: CSATGRVTKETQYF. Here the CDR3 DNA reads TGCAGTGCTACCGGCAGGGTTACGAAGGAGACCCAGTACTTC.

On this clonotype: Relative to the germline gene, one junction end is altered; a read error may explain this. The chain combines TRBV12-3 or TRBV12-4 with TRBJ2-5; D perhaps matches TRBD1 (7 bases). This CDR3 has 15 residues. CDR3: CASSHKWDRRETQCF. The CDR3 DNA reads as TGTGCCAGCAGCCATAAATGGGACAGACGGGAGACCCAGTGCTTC.

This clonotype was detected only a few times. The V and J genes are TRBV6-2 or TRBV6-3 and TRBJ1-1, with D tentatively TRBD1 (6 bases). The V and J ends lost 4 bases and 5 bases respectively, with 14 bases between them. CDR1 MNHEY and CDR2 SVGEGT come from the germline V gene. CDR3 length: 14 amino acids. The CDR3 loop reads CASSSAGVWTEAFF. In DNA, the CDR3 is TGTGCCAGCAGTTCCGCAGGGGTTTGGACTGAAGCTTTCTTT.

V usage is TRBV29-1 and J usage is TRBJ1-4; D not certain. Germline V gene lookup returns CDR1 SQVTM and CDR2 ANQGSEA. The germline V and J ends were trimmed by 4 bases and 10 bases, with 16 bases remaining between them. The CDR3 totals 13 residues. CDR3 protein: CSVGAAGPRKLFF. The CDR3, as DNA: TGCAGCGTTGGGGCCGCGGGCCCGAGAAAACTGTTTTTT.

The V call is TRBV15, the J call TRBJ2-1, with D unresolved. CDR1 LNHNV and CDR2 YYDKDF come from the germline V gene (reference sequence). Trimming stripped 5 bases from V and 2 bases from J, with 22 bases between. The CDR3 consists of 18 residues. CDR3 in DNA: TGTGCCACCAGCGGAAATAAGCACTCCTCGACCCCCTACAATGAGCAGTTCTTC. As protein: CATSGNKHSSTPYNEQFF.

The chain uses TRBV27 and TRBJ2-7, with D perhaps being TRBD1 or TRBD2 (5 bases each). V lost 4 bases to trimming and J lost 1 base, with 11 bases between them. This CDR3 region has 14 residues. CDR1 MNHEY and CDR2 SMNVEV come from the germline V gene (reference sequence). DNA for the CDR3: TGTGCCAGCAGTTGGGACGTCGGGTCCTACGAGCAGTACTTC. Amino acids: CASSWDVGSYEQYF.

This clonotype turned up a few times. This chain joins TRBV5-8 and TRBJ2-1; TRBD2 matches at 7 bases. Germline CDR1 is SGHTS and CDR2 is YDEGEE. The length of the CDR3 is 16 residues. The trim removed 2 bases at V and 2 bases at J, leaving 7 bases unmatched. Here the CDR3 DNA reads TGTGCCAGCAGCTTCGATCGCGGGAGCCCCTACAATGAGCAGTTCTTC. It translates to CASSFDRGSPYNEQFF.

The genes are TRBV27 and TRBJ2-1; 10 nucleotides match TRBD2. Unmatched junction bases numbered 9, after V lost 7 bases and J lost 3 bases. CDR1 and CDR2 (germline): MNHEY, SMNVEV (reference sequence). This CDR3 is 16 amino acids long. CDR3 residues: CASTRVAGGLYNEQFF. The CDR3 bases are TGTGCCAGCACTCGAGTAGCGGGGGGACTCTACAATGAGCAGTTCTTC.

In its sample, this clonotype was seen a few times. The chain carries TRBV20-1 and TRBJ2-3, with D tentatively TRBD1 (5 bases). Trimming removed 6 bases from V and 2 bases from J, with 15 bases in between. CDR1 DFQATT and CDR2 SNEGSKA come from the germline V gene (reference sequence). The CDR3 is made up of 14 amino acids. The CDR3 DNA reads as TGCAGTGCCAGGGTTTTGGTTAACACAGATACGCAGTATTTT. It specifies CSARVLVNTDTQYF.

The chain has TRBV10-3 and TRBJ2-5; 10 bases fit TRBD2. Near its end, the DNA agrees better with TRBJ2-1, so the J call may be wrong. Germline lookup yields CDR1 ENHRY and CDR2 SYGVKD. The CDR3 is 17 amino acids. CDR3 sequence (DNA): TGTGCCATCGGGGCTAGCGGGAGAGGGAGTATGTGGAATGAGCAGTTCTTC. Protein product: CAIGASGRGSMWNEQFF.

CDR3 protein: CAGTPTSGSYNEQFF. CDR3 bases: TGTGCCGGCACTCCAACTAGCGGGAGCTACAATGAGCAGTTCTTC. The chain links TRBV27 to TRBJ2-1; 11 bases match TRBD2. V trimming: 11 bases; J trimming: 3 bases; junction bases outside the gene matches: 9. The CDR3 sequence is 15 residues long. The germline V gene encodes CDR1 MNHEY and CDR2 SMNVEV (reference sequence).

This clonotype was found many times. The chain has TRBV7-2 and TRBJ2-7; D call uncertain. Per the germline V gene, CDR1 is SGHTA and CDR2 is FQGNSA. V was pared by 5 bases and J by 0 bases, with 8 bases between. This CDR3 comprises 13 residues. The CDR3 region is CASSLGPSYEQYF. The CDR3 DNA reads TGTGCCAGCAGCCTTGGACCCTCCTACGAGCAGTACTTC.

This clonotype came up a few times. The rearrangement links TRBV10-3 to TRBJ1-1; TRBD1 agrees at 7 bases. Germline V lookup: CDR1 ENHRY, CDR2 SYGVKD. V trimming: 6 bases; J trimming: 3 bases; junction bases outside the gene matches: 1. The CDR3 extends over 12 amino acids. The CDR3 bases are TGTGCCATCAGGCAGGGGGACACTGAAGCTTTCTTT. Encoded protein: CAIRQGDTEAFF.

The chain couples TRBV4-1 to TRBJ1-2; the D gene is possibly TRBD1 (5 bases). The CDR3 spans 16 residues. CDR1 and CDR2 (germline): MGHRA, YSYEKL. Trimming stripped 3 bases from V and 12 bases from J, with 26 bases between. CDR3 in DNA: TGCGCCAGCAGCCACGGCGGTGGGACCGATGTCTTTGGAAACACCTTC. Protein product: CASSHGGGTDVFGNTF.

The gene calls are TRBV28 and TRBJ2-1; TRBD2 matches at 7 bases. Germline trimming cut 6 bases from V and 8 bases from J; bases unmatched to any gene: 7. CDR1 MDHEN and CDR2 SYDVKM come from the germline V gene. This CDR3 spans 13 amino acids. CDR3 amino acids: CASRGAGADEQFF. CDR3 sequence (DNA): TGTGCCAGCAGGGGTGCGGGAGCGGATGAGCAGTTCTTC.

The chain links TRBV5-5 to TRBJ1-1; D not resolved. The CDR3 contains 13 residues. Germline CDR1 SGHKS, CDR2 YYEKEE (reference sequence). V was trimmed by 3 bases and J by 1 base, leaving 7 bases between them. CDR3 bases: TGTGCCAGCAGCTCGGAACGGAACACTGAAGCTTTCTTT. Encoded protein: CASSSERNTEAFF.

This clonotype was detected a few times. The rearrangement uses TRBV12-3 or TRBV12-4 and TRBJ2-5, with 7 nucleotides matching TRBD2. J gave up 7 bases and V 8 bases, and 16 bases lay outside the gene matches. This CDR3 is built from 15 residues. CDR3 loop: CASLQLGRQEGTQYF. CDR3 in DNA: TGTGCCAGCCTTCAACTCGGGAGGCAAGAGGGGACCCAGTACTTC.

This clonotype has only a few counts. The rearrangement links TRBV4-1 to TRBJ1-2; 8 nucleotides line up with TRBD1. Germline values: CDR1 MGHRA, CDR2 YSYEKL. With V trimmed by 0 bases and J by 4 bases, 10 bases remained unmatched. The CDR3 sequence is 17 residues long. The CDR3 protein is CASSQDGLAGGLYGYTF. The CDR3 DNA follows: TGCGCCAGCAGCCAAGATGGTTTGGCAGGGGGCCTCTATGGCTACACCTTC.

This clonotype came up a few times. J is TRBJ2-1 and V is TRBV29-1; TRBD2 aligns across 9 bases. This CDR3 contains 14 residues. V shed 5 bases and J 6 bases; nucleotides not matched to a gene: 8. Germline V gene data show CDR1 as SQVTM and CDR2 as ANQGSEA. The CDR3 sequence: CSVSEAGGVNEQFF. CDR3 sequence (DNA): TGCAGCGTTAGTGAAGCGGGAGGTGTCAATGAGCAGTTCTTC.

V and J are TRBV20-1 and TRBJ2-1; the match to TRBD2 covers 9 bases. Unmatched junction bases numbered 14, after V lost 1 base and J lost 4 bases. This CDR3 is built from 18 residues. Germline assignment: CDR1 DFQATT and CDR2 SNEGSKA (reference sequence). The CDR3 here is CSARALFLAGTSYNEQFF. In nucleotides, the CDR3 is TGCAGTGCTAGAGCCCTGTTTCTAGCGGGGACCTCATACAATGAGCAGTTCTTC.